The subject of this entry is one TCR beta chain. The antigen remains undetermined. One junction end does not reproduce the germline sequence, and a read error may be involved. The CDR3 contains 11 residues. Germline loops: CDR1 MNHEY, CDR2 SVGAGI. These data come from a study of siplizumab effects on memory and regulatory T cells. Study-wide results and caveats: Siplizumab significantly brought down the alloreactive sequences that trace back to unstimulated CD4+ memory cells. Apparently key alloresponse contributors, naive T cells also seemed more diverse than memory cells. The study did not confirm that proliferating Tregs from siplizumab cultures were suppressive. Phenotypic classification as naive or memory proved unattainable for roughly 80-97% of proliferating CD4+ or CD8+ clones.

Using immunoSEQ multiplex PCR, the repertoire was profiled, and TCRdb retains in-frame clones only, with some absent. The data contain some 97,000 clones, 80% to 95% of them singletons. The chain combines TRBV6-5 with TRBJ2-1, with D perhaps matching TRBD2 (7 bases). The sequenced material came from CD4+ T cells sorted from blood. This clonotype was obtained from a human donor in good health. Some clones in this sample may be carry-over from other donors' samples. The CDR3 spells CASGAGALKVF. CDR3 nucleotide sequence: TGTGCCAGCGGCGCGGGGGCCCTAAAGGTCTTC.